This T cell receptor (beta chain) stems from a study of PD-1 blockade in classical Hodgkin lymphoma. Whole-study findings and limits: At C4D1, TCR diversity had climbed significantly for CD4+ cells, though not for CD8+ cells.

Germline CDR1 and CDR2: SNHLY and FYNNEI. V lost 4 bases to trimming and J lost 0 bases, with 5 bases between them. The CDR3 consists of 13 residues. The time point: cycle 4 day 1 (C4D1), after less than 7 weeks of nivolumab. Relapse after autologous stem cell transplantation occurred in every patient, and brentuximab vedotin exposure varied. Starting with thawed PBMCs, CD4+ T cells were purified by magnetic negative selection. The table came from immunoSEQ multiplex PCR; TCRdb's copy has only in-frame clones and leaves some out. This table holds 18,000 or so clones, roughly 75% found once. A remark on this clone: Its antigen remains unidentified.

The sequence was obtained from a human donor with classical Hodgkin lymphoma. This specimen was CD4+ T cells from blood, taken before the fourth cycle of nivolumab. J is TRBJ2-3 and V is TRBV2; D gene uncertain. For the CDR3, the DNA is TGTGCCAGCAGTGGAGAGAGCACAGATACGCAGTATTTT. Protein product: CASSGESTDTQYF.